These T cell receptor beta chains were read from a single sample in a study of blood T cell repertoires in COVID-19. TCRdb's copy holds only in-frame clones and misses some; the assay was immunoSEQ multiplex PCR. The data contain 150,000 to 200,000 clones, roughly nine tenths of them singletons. The sequencing input was peripheral blood. The receptors shown here come from a man in his late teens or twenties who had recovered from COVID-19. Both conserved end residues are part of each CDR3. D genes are given only for firm matches. The size of a clone is reported for some rows only, either as once, few or many, or as a class for expanded clones.

cdr3_nt cdr3_aa v_call clone_size j_call d_call
TGTGCCAGCAGCATTGGACAGGTATCCTACGAGCAGTACTTC CASSIGQVSYEQYF TRBV21-1 . TRBJ2-7 .
TGTGCCAGCAGTTTACCATACACTGAAGCTTTCTTT CASSLPYTEAFF TRBV28 . TRBJ1-1 .
TGTGCCAGCAGTGGGTGGGCGCGGGTAAATGAAAAACTGTTTTTT CASSGWARVNEKLFF TRBV2 . TRBJ1-4 .
TGTGCCAGCAGCTCTCGGACTAGCGACGACGAGCAGTACTTC CASSSRTSDDEQYF TRBV5-4 . TRBJ2-7 TRBD2
TGTGCCAGCAGTTTGACCGGGACTAGCGGGAGGACGAACACCGGGGAGCTGTTTTTT CASSLTGTSGRTNTGELFF TRBV28 . TRBJ2-2 TRBD2
TGTGCCAGCAGCTTAGATCTGGGGCTAGCGGGAGAGAACTTCTTC CASSLDLGLAGENFF TRBV11-2 . TRBJ2-1 TRBD2
TGTGCCAGCAGCCTCTTGACGGACAGTACTCCCTACGAGCAGTACTTC CASSLLTDSTPYEQYF TRBV11-2 . TRBJ2-7 .
TGTGCCAGCAGCGAGGGGGCGGTTAGTTACCGGGACACTGAAGCTTTCTTT CASSEGAVSYRDTEAFF TRBV9 . TRBJ1-1 TRBD1
TGCAGTGCTAGAGATCTTACTGAAGCTTTCTTT CSARDLTEAFF TRBV20-1 . TRBJ1-1 .
TGTGCCAGCAGCGTAGCCCCCCTTAACACTGAAGCTTTCTTT CASSVAPLNTEAFF TRBV9 . TRBJ1-1 .
TGTGCCAGCAGCCGCCGGGACACATCCTTGAAGGGCTACACCTTC CASSRRDTSLKGYTF TRBV14 . TRBJ1-2 .
TGTGCCAGCAGCTCGGGACAGGGGGGAGAGAACACTGAAGCTTTCTTT CASSSGQGGENTEAFF TRBV11-3 . TRBJ1-1 TRBD1
TGCGCCAGCAGTCAATTCCGAGACGGTGGGCGCTCCTACGAGCAGTACTTC CASSQFRDGGRSYEQYF TRBV23-1 . TRBJ2-7 .
TGTGCCAGCTCACCAGGCGGCTCGGTACTCTATGGCTACACCTTC CASSPGGSVLYGYTF TRBV18 . TRBJ1-2 .
TGTGCCAGCAGCGTCGGGACAGAGCTTGAAGCTTTCTTT CASSVGTELEAFF TRBV27 . TRBJ1-1 TRBD1
TGTGCCAGTAGTATGCGACAGGCATATAGCAATCAGCCCCAGCATTTT CASSMRQAYSNQPQHF TRBV19 few TRBJ1-5 .
TGCGCCAGCAGCTTGACCGGGAAGAATGAAAAACTGTTTTTT CASSLTGKNEKLFF TRBV5-1 . TRBJ1-4 .
TGTGCCAGCAGCCAGTTAGCGGGAGAAGCAGATACGCAGTATTTT CASSQLAGEADTQYF TRBV3-1/TRBV3-2 . TRBJ2-3 TRBD2
TGTGCCAGCAGTCAATTAGCGGGAGCCAGGTACGAGCAGTACTTC CASSQLAGARYEQYF TRBV28 . TRBJ2-7 TRBD2
TGCGCCAGCAGCCAAGCGGTTGCGGGAAGCGCGAACACCGGGGAGCTGTTTTTT CASSQAVAGSANTGELFF TRBV4-3 . TRBJ2-2 .
TGCGCCAGCAGCTTTTCACTAGCGAGCACCGGGGAGCTGTTTTTT CASSFSLASTGELFF TRBV5-1 once TRBJ2-2 TRBD2
TGTGCCAGCAGGCGGGGGGATAGCAACACTGAAGCTTTCTTT CASRRGDSNTEAFF TRBV2 . TRBJ1-1 .
TGTGCCAGCAGGTCACTAGCGGGAGGGATGTACGAGCAGTACTTC CASRSLAGGMYEQYF TRBV5-5 . TRBJ2-7 TRBD2